This T cell receptor (beta chain) was captured by sequencing in a study of blood T cell repertoires in COVID-19. About the research overall: Specimens from acute and convalescent COVID-19 originated in the United States, Italy and Spain. PBMCs, B-cell-depleted T cells, or T cells provided the cDNA or gDNA that made up the material.

How the authors handled the data: Reference gene primer amplification gave nucleated cell count estimates. Data came from immunoSEQ multiplex PCR; TCRdb stores just in-frame clones and leaves some out. Clone size and the V and J calls come from that table; the DNA yielded D and trimming. The sample records tens of thousands of clones, around 90% being singletons. This CDR3 has 15 residues. V was trimmed by 0 bases and J by 3 bases, leaving 11 bases between them. CDR1 and CDR2 from the germline V gene are SGHRS and YFSETQ. Sequencing input: peripheral blood. The TCR comes from a man aged 45-65 years with active COVID-19. This rearrangement joins TRBV5-1 to TRBJ2-3, with D unresolved. The CDR3 is CASSLASPATDTQYF. CDR3 in DNA: TGCGCCAGCAGCTTGGCGTCACCCGCGACAGATACGCAGTATTTT.